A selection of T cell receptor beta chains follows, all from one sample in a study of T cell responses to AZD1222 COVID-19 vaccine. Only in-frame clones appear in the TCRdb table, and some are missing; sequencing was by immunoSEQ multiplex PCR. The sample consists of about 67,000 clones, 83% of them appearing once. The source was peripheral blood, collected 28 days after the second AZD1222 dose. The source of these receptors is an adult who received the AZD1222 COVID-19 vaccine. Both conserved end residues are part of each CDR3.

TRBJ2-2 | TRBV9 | CASSVEPGGGNTGELFF
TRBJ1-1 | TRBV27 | CASSLTGMNTEAFF
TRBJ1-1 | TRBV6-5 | CASSRQANTEAFF
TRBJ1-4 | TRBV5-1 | CASSLGVVGVNEKLFF
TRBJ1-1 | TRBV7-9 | CASSARDRSTEAFF
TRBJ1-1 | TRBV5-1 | CASSPDSNTEAFF
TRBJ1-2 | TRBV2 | CASSGTYGYTF
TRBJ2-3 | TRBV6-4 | CASREGQASTDTQYF
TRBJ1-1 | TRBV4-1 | CASSLGTVNTEAFF
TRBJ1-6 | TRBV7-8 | CASSLVRGWSPLHF
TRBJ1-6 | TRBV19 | CASSIMGSSYNSPLHF
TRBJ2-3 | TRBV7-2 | CASSLRGQTTDTQYF
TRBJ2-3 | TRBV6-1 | CASSETSASYVPDTQYF
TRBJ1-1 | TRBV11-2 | CASSLADAVGTEAFF
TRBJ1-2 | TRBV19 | CASSILGQGNYGYTF
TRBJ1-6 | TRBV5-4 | CASRPDSYNSPLHF
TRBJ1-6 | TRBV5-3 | CARSFTYPAGTPLHF
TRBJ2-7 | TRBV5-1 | CASRPEGDEQYF
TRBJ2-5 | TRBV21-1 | CASSYRDREASGGLGTQYF
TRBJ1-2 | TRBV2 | CASSPRPGEHYGYTF
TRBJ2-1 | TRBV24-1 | CATSDPGFLDNEQFF
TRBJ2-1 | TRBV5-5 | CASSPVAGGRYNEQFF
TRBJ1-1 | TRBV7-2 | CASEDSPMNTEAFF
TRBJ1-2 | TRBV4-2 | CASSERQGRDYGYTF
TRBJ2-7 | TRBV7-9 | CASSPWTGTNSYEQYF
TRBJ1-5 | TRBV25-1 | CASSGGHGSQPQHF
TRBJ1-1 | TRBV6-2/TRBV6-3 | CASSSLWITEAFF
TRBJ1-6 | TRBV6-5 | CASSGDNSPLHF
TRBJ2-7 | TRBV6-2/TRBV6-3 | CASSRGYGQGTYEQYF
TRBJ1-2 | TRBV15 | CATEDRNPSYGYTF